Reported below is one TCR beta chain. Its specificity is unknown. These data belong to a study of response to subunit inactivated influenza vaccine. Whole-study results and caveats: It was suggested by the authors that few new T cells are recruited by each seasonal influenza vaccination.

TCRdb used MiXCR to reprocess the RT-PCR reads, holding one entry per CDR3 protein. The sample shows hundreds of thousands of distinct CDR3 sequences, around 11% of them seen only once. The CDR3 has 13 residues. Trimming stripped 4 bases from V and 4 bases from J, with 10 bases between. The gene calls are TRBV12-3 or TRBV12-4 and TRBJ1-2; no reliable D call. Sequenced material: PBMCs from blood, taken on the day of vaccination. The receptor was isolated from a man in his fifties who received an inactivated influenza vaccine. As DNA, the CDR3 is TGTGCCAGCAGTTCGGGCGGAGTCTATGGCTACACCTTC. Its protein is CASSSGGVYGYTF.